This TCR beta chain was documented in a study of cytomegalovirus exposure and HLA in healthy donors. The PCR used 60 Vbeta and 13 Jbeta primers. Profiling relied on immunoSEQ multiplex PCR, and the TCRdb table lists in-frame clones only, not all of them. The table lists about 31,000 clones, approximately 87% of them singletons. The CDR3 is made up of 15 amino acids. V lost 5 bases to trimming and J lost 3 bases, with 14 bases between them. CDR1 SGHTA and CDR2 FQGNSA come from the germline V gene. General study findings and limits: In a later analysis, compared with equally common non-associated chains, HLA-associated beta chains were more expanded. A later analysis linked a missense DCLRE1C variant to TCR beta V- and J-gene trimming. The classifier reportedly diagnosed cytomegalovirus status with high sensitivity and specificity.

Details on this clone: Its antigen remains unknown.

Sequencing was carried out using PBMCs. The V gene is TRBV7-2, the J gene TRBJ2-1, with D perhaps matching TRBD2 (6 bases). This clonotype was sampled from a boy between 10 and 17 years old in good health and CMV-seronegative. CDR3 bases: TGTGCCAGCAGCCCGGCGGGACTGGACTACAATGAGCAGTTCTTC. Its translation is CASSPAGLDYNEQFF. Using reference TRBV7-2 and TRBJ2-1 for the parts outside the CDR3, the full variable domain is GAGVSQSPSNKVTEKGKDVELRCDPISGHTALYWYRQSLGQGLEFLIYFQGNSAPDKSGLPSDRFSAERTGGSVSTLTIQRTQQEDSAVYLCASSPAGLDYNEQFFGPGTRLTVL.